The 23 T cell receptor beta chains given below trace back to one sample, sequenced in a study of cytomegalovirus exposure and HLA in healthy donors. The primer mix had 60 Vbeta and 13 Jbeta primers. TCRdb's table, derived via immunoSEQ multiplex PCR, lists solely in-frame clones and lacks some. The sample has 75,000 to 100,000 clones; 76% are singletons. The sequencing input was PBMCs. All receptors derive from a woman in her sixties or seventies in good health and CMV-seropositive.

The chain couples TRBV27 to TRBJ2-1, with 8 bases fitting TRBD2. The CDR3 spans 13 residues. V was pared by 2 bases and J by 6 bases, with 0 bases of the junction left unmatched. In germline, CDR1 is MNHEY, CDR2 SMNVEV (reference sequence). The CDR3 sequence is CASSLAGGNEQFF. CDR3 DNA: TGTGCCAGCAGTTTAGCGGGAGGCAATGAGCAGTTCTTC.

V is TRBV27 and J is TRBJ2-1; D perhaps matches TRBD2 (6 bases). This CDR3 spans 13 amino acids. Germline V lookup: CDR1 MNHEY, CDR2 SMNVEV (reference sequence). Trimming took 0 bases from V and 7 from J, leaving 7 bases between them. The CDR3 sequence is CASSLSGRNEQFF. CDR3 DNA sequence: TGTGCCAGCAGTTTATCAGGGAGGAATGAGCAGTTCTTC.

The CDR3 loop is CASGVVGNQPQHF. CDR3 coding DNA: TGTGCCTCCGGGGTTGTGGGCAATCAGCCCCAGCATTTT. This sequence joins TRBV30 and TRBJ1-5; D not certain. Germline V lookup: CDR1 GTSNPN, CDR2 SVGIG (reference sequence). The CDR3 has 13 amino acids. V was trimmed by 7 bases and J by 2 bases, leaving 12 bases between them.

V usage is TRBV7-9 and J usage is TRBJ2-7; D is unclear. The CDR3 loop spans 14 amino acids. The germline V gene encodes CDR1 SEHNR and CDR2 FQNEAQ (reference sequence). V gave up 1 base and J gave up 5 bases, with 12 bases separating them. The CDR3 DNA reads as TGTGCCAGCAGCTTAGGAGCTTTTCTGAACGAGCAGTACTTC. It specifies CASSLGAFLNEQYF.

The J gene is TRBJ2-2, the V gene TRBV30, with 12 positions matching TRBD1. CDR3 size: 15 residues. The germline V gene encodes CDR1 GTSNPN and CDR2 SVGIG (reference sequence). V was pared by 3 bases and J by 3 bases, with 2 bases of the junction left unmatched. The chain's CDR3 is CAWRGQGAHTGELFF. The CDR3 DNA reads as TGTGCCTGGAGGGGACAGGGGGCGCACACCGGGGAGCTGTTTTTT.

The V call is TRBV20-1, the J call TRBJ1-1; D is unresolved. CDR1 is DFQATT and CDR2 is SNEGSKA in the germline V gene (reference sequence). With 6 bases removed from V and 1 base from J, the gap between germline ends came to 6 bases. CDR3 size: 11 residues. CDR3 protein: CSATENTEAFF. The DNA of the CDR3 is TGCAGTGCCACAGAGAACACTGAAGCTTTCTTT.

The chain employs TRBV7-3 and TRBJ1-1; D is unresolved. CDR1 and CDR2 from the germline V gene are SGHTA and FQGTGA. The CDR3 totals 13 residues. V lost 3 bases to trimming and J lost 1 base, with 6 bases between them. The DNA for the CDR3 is TGTGCCAGCAGCTTCAGCGAGAACACTGAAGCTTTCTTT. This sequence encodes CASSFSENTEAFF.

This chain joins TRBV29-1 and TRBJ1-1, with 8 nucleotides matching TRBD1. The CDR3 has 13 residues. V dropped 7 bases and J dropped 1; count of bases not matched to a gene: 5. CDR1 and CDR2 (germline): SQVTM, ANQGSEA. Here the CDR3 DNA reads TGCAGCGCCCTGGGACAGGAGAACACTGAAGCTTTCTTT. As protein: CSALGQENTEAFF.

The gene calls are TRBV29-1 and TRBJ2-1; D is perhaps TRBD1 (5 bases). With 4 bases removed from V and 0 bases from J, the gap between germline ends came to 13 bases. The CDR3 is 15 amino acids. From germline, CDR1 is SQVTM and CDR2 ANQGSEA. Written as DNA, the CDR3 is TGCAGCGTTGGTGGCGGACAAATCTCCTACAATGAGCAGTTCTTC. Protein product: CSVGGGQISYNEQFF.

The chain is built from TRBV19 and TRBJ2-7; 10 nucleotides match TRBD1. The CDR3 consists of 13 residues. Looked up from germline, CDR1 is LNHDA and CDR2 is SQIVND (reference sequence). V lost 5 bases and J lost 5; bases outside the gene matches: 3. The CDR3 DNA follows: TGTGCCAGTAGTCCCGGGACAGGGGACGAGCAGTACTTC. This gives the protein CASSPGTGDEQYF. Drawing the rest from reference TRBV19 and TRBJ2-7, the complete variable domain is DGGITQSPKYLFRKEGQNVTLSCEQNLNHDAMYWYRQDPGQGLRLIYYSQIVNDFQKGDIAEGYSVSREKKESFPLTVTSAQKNPTAFYLCASSPGTGDEQYFGPGTRLTVT.

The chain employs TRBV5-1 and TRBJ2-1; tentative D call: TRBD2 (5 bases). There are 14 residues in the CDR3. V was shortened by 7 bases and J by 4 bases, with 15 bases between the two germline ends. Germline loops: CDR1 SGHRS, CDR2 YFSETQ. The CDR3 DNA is TGCGCCAGCCACCAAGAGGGAGCTTACAATGAGCAGTTCTTC. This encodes CASHQEGAYNEQFF.

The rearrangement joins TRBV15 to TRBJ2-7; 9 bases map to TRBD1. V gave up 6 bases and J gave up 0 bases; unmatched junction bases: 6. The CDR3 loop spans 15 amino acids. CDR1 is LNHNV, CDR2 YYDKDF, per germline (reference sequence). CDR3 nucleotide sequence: TGTGCCACCAGTCGGGACAGGGCCTTCTCCTACGAGCAGTACTTC. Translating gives CATSRDRAFSYEQYF.

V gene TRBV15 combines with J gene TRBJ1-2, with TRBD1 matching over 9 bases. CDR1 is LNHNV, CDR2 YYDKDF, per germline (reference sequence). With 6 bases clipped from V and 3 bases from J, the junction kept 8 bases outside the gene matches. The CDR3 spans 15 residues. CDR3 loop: CATRTSTGGDYGYTF. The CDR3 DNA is TGTGCCACCAGGACATCCACAGGGGGCGACTATGGCTACACCTTC.

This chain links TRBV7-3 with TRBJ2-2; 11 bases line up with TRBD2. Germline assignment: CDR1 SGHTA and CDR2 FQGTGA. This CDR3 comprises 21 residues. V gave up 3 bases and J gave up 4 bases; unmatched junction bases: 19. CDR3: CASSFEPLRLAGRVTTGELFF. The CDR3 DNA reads TGTGCCAGCAGCTTCGAGCCTCTCCGACTAGCGGGGAGAGTAACCACCGGGGAGCTGTTTTTT.

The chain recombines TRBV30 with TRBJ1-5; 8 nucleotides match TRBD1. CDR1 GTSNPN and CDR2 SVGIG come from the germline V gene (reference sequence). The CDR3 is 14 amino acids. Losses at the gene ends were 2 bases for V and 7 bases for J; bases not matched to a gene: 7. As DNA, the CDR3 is TGTGCCTGGAGTCCAGGACAGGGTGGACAGCCCCAGCATTTT. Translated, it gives CAWSPGQGGQPQHF.

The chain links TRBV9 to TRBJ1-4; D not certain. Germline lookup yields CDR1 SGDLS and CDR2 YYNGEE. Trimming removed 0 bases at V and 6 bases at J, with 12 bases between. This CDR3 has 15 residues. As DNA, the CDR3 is TGTGCCAGCAGCGTAGAATCTGGCCCTTATGAAAAACTGTTTTTT. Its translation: CASSVESGPYEKLFF.

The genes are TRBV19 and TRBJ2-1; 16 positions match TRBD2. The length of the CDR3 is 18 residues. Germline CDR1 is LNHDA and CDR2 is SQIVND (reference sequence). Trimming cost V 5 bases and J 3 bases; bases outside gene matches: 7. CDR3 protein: CASSSPGLAGGRYNEQFF. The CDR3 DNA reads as TGTGCCAGTAGTTCCCCGGGACTAGCGGGAGGGCGCTACAATGAGCAGTTCTTC. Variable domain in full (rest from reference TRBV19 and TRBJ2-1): DGGITQSPKYLFRKEGQNVTLSCEQNLNHDAMYWYRQDPGQGLRLIYYSQIVNDFQKGDIAEGYSVSREKKESFPLTVTSAQKNPTAFYLCASSSPGLAGGRYNEQFFGPGTRLTVL.

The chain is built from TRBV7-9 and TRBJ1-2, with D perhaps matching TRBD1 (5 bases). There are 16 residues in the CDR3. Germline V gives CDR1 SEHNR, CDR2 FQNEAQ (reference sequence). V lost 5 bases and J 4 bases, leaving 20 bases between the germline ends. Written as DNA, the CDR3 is TGTGCCAGCAGCCCAAACACTTACGACAGCACCTATGGCTACACCTTC. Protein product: CASSPNTYDSTYGYTF. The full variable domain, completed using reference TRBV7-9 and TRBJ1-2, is DTGVSQNPRHKITKRGQNVTFRCDPISEHNRLYWYRQTLGQGPEFLTYFQNEAQLEKSRLLSDRFSAERPKGSFSTLEIQRTEQGDSAMYLCASSPNTYDSTYGYTFGSGTRLTVV.

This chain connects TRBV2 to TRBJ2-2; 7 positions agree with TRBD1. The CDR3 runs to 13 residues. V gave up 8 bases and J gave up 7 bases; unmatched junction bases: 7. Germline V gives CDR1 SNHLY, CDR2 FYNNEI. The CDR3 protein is CASGVTGFGELFF. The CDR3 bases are TGTGCCAGCGGGGTGACAGGGTTCGGGGAGCTGTTTTTT.

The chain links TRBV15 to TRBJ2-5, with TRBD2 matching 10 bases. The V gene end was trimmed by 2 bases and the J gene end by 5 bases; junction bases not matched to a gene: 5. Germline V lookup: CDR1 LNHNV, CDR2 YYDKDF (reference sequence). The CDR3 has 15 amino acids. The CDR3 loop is CATSRSLAGEETQYF. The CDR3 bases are TGTGCCACCAGCAGAAGCCTAGCGGGAGAGGAGACCCAGTACTTC.

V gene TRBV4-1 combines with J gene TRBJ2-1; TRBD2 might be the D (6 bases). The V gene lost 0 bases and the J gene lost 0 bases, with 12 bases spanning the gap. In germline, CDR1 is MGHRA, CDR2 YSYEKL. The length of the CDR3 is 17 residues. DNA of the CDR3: TGCGCCAGCAGCCAAGAACCGGGAGCGTCCTCCTACAATGAGCAGTTCTTC. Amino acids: CASSQEPGASSYNEQFF.

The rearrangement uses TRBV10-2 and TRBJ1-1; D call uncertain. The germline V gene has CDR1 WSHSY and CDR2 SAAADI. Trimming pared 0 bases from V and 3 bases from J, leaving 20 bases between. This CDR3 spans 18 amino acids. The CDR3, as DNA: TGCGCCAGCAGTGAGTCCGGGAAAGTTGGTTTATTGGACACTGAAGCTTTCTTT. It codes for CASSESGKVGLLDTEAFF.

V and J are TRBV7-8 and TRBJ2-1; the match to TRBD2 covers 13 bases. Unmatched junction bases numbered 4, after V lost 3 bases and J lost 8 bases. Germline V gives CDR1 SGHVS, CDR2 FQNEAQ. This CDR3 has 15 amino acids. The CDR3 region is CASSFTSGRVDEQFF. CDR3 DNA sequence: TGTGCCAGCAGCTTCACTAGCGGGAGGGTCGATGAGCAGTTCTTC.